This TCR beta chain was recorded in a study of cytomegalovirus exposure and HLA in healthy donors (dated by TCRdb to about 2017). The study in broad terms: In an earlier analysis of fewer than 750 of the donors, 250 to 350 Gb of sequence data and 90 million to 120 million unique TCR beta sequences from about 179 million T cells were reported. Four to six DR-DQ haplotypes were handled as single units for association and clustering, since linkage in the cohort was strong. Every repertoire in the discovery cohort had been generated on one and the same sequencing platform. A separate validation cohort of roughly 110 different subjects was used in addition to the 666-subject first cohort. An early release covering roughly 580 HLA-typed donors comprised about 320 gigabases of sequencing data and around 85 million unique TCR sequences. The number of donors typed differed by locus, with roughly 629-640 for A, B, C, DRB1 and DQB1, roughly 550 for DQA1, nearly 610 for DPA1, and about 450 for DPB1. The later analysis used no new phenotypic data to find candidate immune exposures, relying instead on TCR beta sequences and their occurrence across donors. A later genetic analysis used genome-wide SNP genotypes for about 65% of the 666 donors, treating that subset as a discovery cohort. The study aimed to test whether signatures of past pathogen exposure could be identified by cataloging public T cell receptors. Both class I and class II loci were covered by HLA typing, at four-digit resolution. Among the roughly 430 genotyped donors, approximately 77% belonged to the genetic ancestry cluster associated with self-reported Caucasian donors. Among a few hundred genotyped donors of the cohort, an average of about 240,000 unique TCR beta nucleotide sequences were sequenced per donor, 15% to 20% of them non-productive. In an earlier analysis of around 540 of the donors, high-throughput TCR beta sequencing was used to judge whether each TCR beta V gene segment behaved as functional or pseudogenic. A later analysis re-examined previously published TCR beta repertoires from just over 650 donors and added high-resolution HLA genotyping to investigate patterns of TCR occurrence. Using immunosequencing, the study profiled T cell repertoires from fewer than 850 subjects and related those repertoires to cytomegalovirus serostatus. To predict cytomegalovirus infection status, the study combined high-throughput TCR immunosequencing, statistical association of individual TCRs with disease status, and machine learning. Donor age, sex, ethnicity and CMV serostatus were collected together with the repertoire data.

The cohort was made up of roughly 670 healthy bone marrow donors. All cohort members were sampled while nominally healthy, although unrecorded immune exposures were likely present. The donor was CMV seronegative and was included in the group of around 320 seronegative cohort members. Every donor gave a peripheral blood sample, and the peripheral blood mononuclear cells from that sample were used for TCR beta sequencing. The Qiagen DNeasy Blood Extraction Kit was used to extract genomic DNA from the blood cell samples. The germline V gene gives CDR1 as MGHDK and CDR2 as SYGVNS. The CDR3 contains 16 residues, cysteine and phenylalanine counted. Of the read, only the CDR3 DNA is kept; its 48 bases are in frame from base 1. V loses 0 bases, J loses 3 bases, and the germline ends lie 12 bases apart. Library preparation was by the immunoSEQ multiplex PCR assay. The multiplex PCR relied on a mix of 60 forward primers for TCR Vbeta segments and 13 reverse primers for TCR Jbeta segments. The CDR3 region of rearranged TCR beta genes was amplified from genomic DNA by a multiplex PCR assay. Amplified TCR beta libraries were sequenced as 87-base-pair reads on the Illumina HiSeq System. As for how the authors treated the data: Across the roughly 700 repertoires, a later analysis counted roughly 84 million unique TCR beta chains, 9.5 million to 12 million of which were shared by at least two donors. Raw reads were error-corrected and collapsed into unique sequences by a nearest-neighbor algorithm in which closely related sequences were merged to remove PCR and sequencing errors. To assign V, D and J gene segments, CDR3 sequences were aligned to IMGT reference sequences. Each retained sequence needed at least a six-nucleotide match to both a V gene segment and a J gene segment. A rearrangement counted as productive if the CDR3 had no stop codons and remained in frame with V and J, and every other rearrangement counted as non-productive. CDR3 was defined by IMGT convention, running from the second conserved V-encoded cysteine to the conserved J-encoded phenylalanine. In an earlier analysis of roughly 580 of the donors, sequences lacking an unambiguous match to a single V gene segment were excluded. An earlier analysis of 587 of the donors classified V segments as functional when productive rearrangements were above 56.7% and as segregating when the standard deviation between donors was above 5%. A statistical classification framework was built for diagnosing cytomegalovirus status from the catalog of TCR beta chain sequences. In a later analysis, V and J genes were assigned by comparing TCR nucleotide sequences against IMGT/GENE-DB human TR gene sequences. In a later analysis, CDR3 sequences and most-parsimonious VDJ recombination scenarios were assigned using the TCRdist pipeline. In a later analysis, each TCR beta chain was defined by its CDR3 amino acid sequence together with its V-gene family, and reads without a unique V-gene family were excluded. In a later analysis, several hundred highly shared, low-generation-probability nucleotide sequences were removed to address suspected cross-contamination and a sequencing artifact. In a later analysis, a clonal expansion index was calculated for each public chain from normalized within-repertoire ranks of inferred template counts. In a later analysis, generation probabilities were computed using a VDJ recombination model fitted to out-of-frame rearrangements, and the results were checked against IGoR. A later analysis scored TCR-TCR, TCR-HLA and TCR-CMV co-occurrence with hypergeometric tests, applying a repertoire-size bias correction to TCR pairs. False discovery rates were estimated in a later analysis by permuting HLA or CMV assignments 20 times. In a later analysis, co-occurring TCRs were grouped using DBSCAN, with TCRdist sequence similarity added in when clustering inside HLA-allele-positive subsets. Co-occurrence clustering excluded repertoires with fewer than 30,000 or more than 120,000 public chains, plus five with anomalous nucleotide sharing. In TCRdb, the immuneACCESS table is reduced to in-frame sequences with V and J assigned. These tables do not hold every clone; where another copy was compared, an unresolved V gene accounts for under half, and the others remain unexplained. V, J and clone size derive from that table, while D and trimming were established from the DNA sequence. This sample is represented by 100,000 to 120,000 clones; around three quarters of them were singletons. The top ten clones comprise under 1.5% of the sample.

As concerns this clone: No antigen is known for it. Base qualities were left out, and no much larger clone turns up one base away.

Broader findings and caveats from the paper: According to a later analysis, most CMV-associated TCR beta chains appeared to be HLA-restricted, and the HLA associations seemed to be driven largely by CMV exposure. Some IMGT-functional V segments, including TRBV6-2 and TRBV6-3, could not be distinguished by the 87-base-pair reads and were therefore excluded. In a later genetic analysis, fewer N-insertions in productive TCRs were reported among donors in an Asian-associated ancestry cluster than the 666-donor mean. When HLA alleles, especially DR and DQ, strongly co-occurred, attributing TCR associations to individual alleles was difficult. In both the original and validation cohorts, the classifier was reported to diagnose cytomegalovirus status with high specificity and sensitivity. Roughly uniform sequencing depth across donors was assumed in presence/absence analyses, although this assumption may not hold. An association between a missense DCLRE1C variant and V-gene and J-gene trimming of TCR beta chains was found in a later genetic analysis and replicated in an independent cohort. A cluster of highly shared sequence variants was judged likely to represent a technical artifact of the sequencing pipeline. Three of the identified cytomegalovirus-associated TCR beta chains were confirmed in vitro to be specific for cytomegalovirus antigens. The authors suggested that the approach could potentially be extended to other disease states and immunological phenotypes. Seventeen rarely observed V segments, including chromosome 9 orphons, were excluded from the earlier analysis of some 590 of the donors because counts were too low. In an earlier analysis of several hundred of the donors, most TCR beta V segments were observed in productive rearrangements about 90% or about 30% of the time, broadly matching IMGT annotations. A total of 150 to 200 TCR beta chains were listed by the study as associated with cytomegalovirus. According to a later analysis, TCR association rates differed among HLA loci, with DRB1 alleles showing the most associated TCRs and HLA-C alleles showing the fewest. Because some donors lacked HLA typing at each locus, the association tests relied only on the typed subset. Correlated functional status among segregating V segments might be attributable to linkage disequilibrium, but an unknown experimental factor could not be ruled out. A later analysis reported that several top co-occurrence clusters appeared linked to parvovirus B19, influenza, CMV and Epstein-Barr virus. A further reported finding was that TCR beta sequences accurately predicted the HLA-A and HLA-B alleles for most subjects in the first cohort. Specific HLA alleles were associated with some 15,000 TCR beta sequences at a false discovery rate of 0.05 in a later analysis. This cohort had only TCR beta chains sequenced, and the lack of alpha or paired-chain data limited which features could be detected. Most TCR sequences were seen in very few donors, while some public TCRs were found in many individuals. A later analysis found that HLA-associated TCR beta chains were more clonally expanded and had lower generation probabilities than equally common non-associated chains. For the cohort, immune exposure information was limited to CMV serostatus.

The chain was built from TRBV25-1 and TRBJ1-5; matching of 5 bases hints at TRBD1 as the D gene. The specimen was PBMCs. This sequence originates from a young woman in good health and CMV-seronegative. The sequenced DNA is TGTGCCAGCAGTGAATACGTCCAGGGCCACAATCAGCCCCAGCATTTT. Translated, this is CASSEYVQGHNQPQHF.